These 20 T cell receptor beta chains were all obtained from the same sample, sequenced in a study of blood T cells in healthy people across ages. A J-beta primer mix and a sample-barcoded 5' primer were used in a second PCR of about 7 to 12 cycles. MiXCR, run by TCRdb on the 5' RACE reads, gives a single entry per CDR3 protein. The sample holds roughly 1.5 million distinct CDR3 sequences, less than 45% seen once. Sequenced material: blood. These receptors all stem from a young woman in good health.

The J gene is TRBJ1-4, the V gene TRBV20-1; D perhaps matches TRBD1 (5 bases). From germline, CDR1 is DFQATT and CDR2 SNEGSKA (reference sequence). V was pared by 6 bases and J by 7 bases, with 18 bases between. The CDR3 has 14 residues. CDR3 DNA: TGCAGTGCAACGAAAGCAGGGCGGGGTGAAAAACTGTTTTTT. This codes for CSATKAGRGEKLFF.

CDR3 sequence (DNA): TGTGCCACCAGTGATTTGACGGGGGGCGAACAGTTCTTC. Encoded protein: CATSDLTGGEQFF. J is TRBJ2-1 and V is TRBV24-1, with D perhaps TRBD2 (7 bases). The V end lost 0 bases, the J end lost 13 bases, and 12 bases lay between the germline ends. The length of the CDR3 is 13 residues. Per germline, CDR1 KGHDR and CDR2 SFDVKD.

This chain joins TRBV4-1 and TRBJ1-1; D is undetermined. Trimming removed 4 bases at V and 4 bases at J, with 10 bases between. Germline V lookup: CDR1 MGHRA, CDR2 YSYEKL. This CDR3 spans 13 amino acids. CDR3 bases: TGCGCCAGCAGCCGTGGGGTTGGCACTGAAGCTTTCTTT. Protein sequence: CASSRGVGTEAFF.

J is TRBJ2-7 and V is TRBV14; D is undetermined. Germline assignment: CDR1 SGHDN and CDR2 FVKESK. The germline V and J ends were trimmed by 3 bases and 0 bases, with 12 bases remaining between them. There are 15 residues in the CDR3. CDR3 in amino acids: CASSHGSSSSYEQYF. The CDR3 nucleotides read TGTGCCAGCAGCCACGGTAGCAGTAGCTCCTACGAGCAGTACTTC.

This clonotype was counted between two and nine times. CDR3 sequence reads: CASSGTVSSPWKRPQHF. The CDR3 nucleotides read TGTGCCAGCAGCGGGACAGTTTCTTCCCCCTGGAAGAGGCCCCAGCATTTT. The chain uses TRBV9 and TRBJ1-5, with TRBD1 as a possible D gene (6 bases). Germline V gene data show CDR1 as SGDLS and CDR2 as YYNGEE. V was trimmed by 3 bases and J by 9 bases, leaving 25 bases between them. The CDR3 covers 17 residues.

The J gene is TRBJ2-4, the V gene TRBV4-2; 10 bases fit TRBD2. Matching the DNA end better, TRBJ2-5 makes the J call doubtful. This CDR3 comprises 15 residues. CDR1 is LGHNA and CDR2 is YNFKEQ in the germline V gene. The CDR3 nucleotides read TGTGCCAGCAGCCCTTTAGCGGGGGGAAAAGAGACCCAGTACTTC. Translating gives CASSPLAGGKETQYF.

This clonotype was observed a handful of times. The chain uses TRBV3-1 and TRBJ2-7; possible D gene TRBD1, 6 bases. Germline CDR1 and CDR2: LGHDT and YNNKEL (reference sequence). The length of the CDR3 is 16 residues. Trimming took 0 bases from V and 3 from J, leaving 15 bases between them. The DNA for the CDR3 is TGTGCCAGCAGCCAAGATGGGCGGACAGAGTTCTACGAGCAGTACTTC. The encoded protein is CASSQDGRTEFYEQYF.

This chain connects TRBV21-1 to TRBJ2-7; TRBD1, the D gene given by the table, was not confirmed from the DNA. TRBJ2-5 explains the end of the DNA better; the J call may be wrong. TRBV21-1 is an annotated pseudogene. CDR3 length equals 15 residues. The CDR3 DNA is TGTGCCAGCAGAGTGACAGTGGGGTCCGATGAGACCCAGTACTTC. Its protein product is CASRVTVGSDETQYF.

The gene calls are TRBV2 and TRBJ2-1; TRBD2 matches 9 bases. This CDR3 is built from 16 residues. The germline gives CDR1 SNHLY, CDR2 FYNNEI. The ends lost 4 bases at V and 5 bases at J; junction bases unmatched: 9. As DNA, the CDR3 is TGTGCCAGCAGTGCCAAACGACTAGCGGTTAACAATGAGCAGTTCTTC. Translating it yields CASSAKRLAVNNEQFF.

The genes are TRBV6-5 and TRBJ2-1; weak D call: TRBD1 (8 bases). The CDR3 is 15 amino acids. V was pared by 7 bases and J by 0 bases, with 13 bases between. Per germline, CDR1 MNHEY and CDR2 SVGAGI. The CDR3 sequence: CASTTGEGSYNEQFF. For the CDR3, the DNA is TGTGCCAGCACGACAGGGGAGGGCTCCTACAATGAGCAGTTCTTC.

This chain links TRBV12-5 with TRBJ2-4; D is possibly TRBD1 (7 bases). The J call may be wrong; the DNA end is better matched by TRBJ2-7. This CDR3 contains 16 residues. CDR1 is LGHNT and CDR2 is FRNRAP in the germline V gene. CDR3 nucleotides: TGTGCTAGTGGTTTGGTAGGGGCGGGACAGTTCTACGAGCAGTACTTC. This sequence encodes CASGLVGAGQFYEQYF.

This clonotype was detected only once. The CDR3 nucleotides read TGTGCCAGCAGCCCCGCCAGGGGTAGCAATCAGCCCCAGCATTTT. Translating it yields CASSPARGSNQPQHF. This chain uses TRBV28 with TRBJ1-5; possible D gene TRBD1, 6 bases. With 6 bases removed from V and 0 bases from J, the gap between germline ends came to 12 bases. The length of the CDR3 is 15 residues. Germline values: CDR1 MDHEN, CDR2 SYDVKM.

V and J are TRBV7-6 and TRBJ2-1; D unclear. The J call is uncertain, as TRBJ2-7 better fits the DNA end. This CDR3 region has 17 residues. Germline V gene sequence: CDR1 SGHVS, CDR2 FNYEAQ. The CDR3 DNA sequence: TGTGCCAGCAGCTTATACACACCAGAAAGCTCCTACAATGAGCAGTACTTC. Residues: CASSLYTPESSYNEQYF.

In this sample, this clonotype turned up a few times. The chain couples TRBV12-3 or TRBV12-4 to TRBJ2-3; 7 positions agree with TRBD1. V lost 2 bases and J lost 3; bases outside the gene matches: 5. CDR3 length: 15 residues. The DNA for the CDR3 is TGTGCCAGCAGTTTACCAGGGGGTGGAACAGATACGCAGTATTTT. Translated: CASSLPGGGTDTQYF.

The CDR3 bases are TGTGCCAGCAGTCCCCTGACAGGGGAGATCTCTGGAAACACCATATATTTT. This translates into CASSPLTGEISGNTIYF. The rearrangement uses TRBV6-1 and TRBJ1-3; TRBD1 matches 8 bases. The J segment lost 0 bases and the V segment lost 5 bases, leaving 9 bases of the junction unmatched. This CDR3 region has 17 residues. CDR1 MNHNS and CDR2 SASEGT come from the germline V gene.

This clonotype was picked up a small number of times. The chain is built from TRBV5-1 and TRBJ1-1, with D possibly matching TRBD1 (6 bases). Trimming stripped 1 base from V and 0 bases from J, with 10 bases between. This CDR3 has 15 residues. Germline values: CDR1 SGHRS, CDR2 YFSETQ. CDR3: CASSLSGAVNTEAFF. The CDR3, as DNA: TGCGCCAGCAGCTTGTCGGGGGCCGTGAACACTGAAGCTTTCTTT.

V and J are TRBV20-1 and TRBJ2-2; a weak D match, TRBD2 (6 bases). Germline V gives CDR1 DFQATT, CDR2 SNEGSKA (reference sequence). The CDR3 is 14 amino acids. V shed 3 bases and J shed 5 bases, with 13 bases lying between them. The CDR3 sequence is CSASRPGRTGELFF. CDR3 coding DNA: TGCAGTGCTAGTAGGCCAGGGAGGACCGGGGAGCTGTTTTTT.

The chain couples TRBV10-3 to TRBJ2-7; 10 bases agree with TRBD1. Germline-derived CDR1 and CDR2 are ENHRY and SYGVKD. V shed 6 bases, J shed 4 bases, and the junction held 6 bases outside the gene matches. The CDR3 spans 14 residues. The CDR3 nucleotides read TGTGCCATCAGCACCGGGACAGGGGAATACGAGCAGTACTTC. Translated: CAISTGTGEYEQYF.

The chain is built from TRBV13 and TRBJ2-7, with 10 bases matching TRBD2. The CDR3 has 15 amino acids. The V and J ends lost 0 bases and 4 bases, in that order; junction bases with no gene match: 3. Looked up from germline, CDR1 is PRHDT and CDR2 is FYEKMQ (reference sequence). CDR3 in amino acids: CASSLGSGRIYEQYF. DNA for the CDR3: TGTGCCAGCAGCTTAGGTAGCGGGAGGATTTACGAGCAGTACTTC. Together with reference TRBV13 and TRBJ2-7, the CDR3 gives the full variable domain: AAGVIQSPRHLIKEKRETATLKCYPIPRHDTVYWYQQGPGQDPQFLISFYEKMQSDKGSIPDRFSAQQFSDYHSELNMSSLELGDSALYFCASSLGSGRIYEQYFGPGTRLTVT.

The genes are TRBV9 and TRBJ2-2; D is possibly TRBD2 (5 bases). The V gene lost 7 bases and the J gene lost 0 bases, with 10 bases spanning the gap. Germline lookup yields CDR1 SGDLS and CDR2 YYNGEE. This CDR3 region has 14 residues. CDR3 sequence: CASGDYSNTGELFF. In DNA form, the CDR3 reads TGTGCCAGCGGAGACTATTCGAACACCGGGGAGCTGTTTTTT.